This T cell receptor (beta chain) came from a study of T cell changes during pregnancy in multiple sclerosis. Generated by immunoSEQ multiplex PCR, the TCRdb table keeps only in-frame clones and is missing some. The profile covers approximately 88,000 clones, with approximately 92% appearing a single time and around 2.7% taken by the ten largest. This CDR3 contains 15 residues. The J segment lost 0 bases and the V segment lost 3 bases, leaving 2 bases of the junction unmatched. Germline V gene sequence: CDR1 KGHSH, CDR2 LQKENI. The clonotype was recovered from a female donor with multiple sclerosis, enrolled in a pregnancy study. Sequences were derived from peripheral blood, sampled in the first trimester of pregnancy. V gene TRBV18 combines with J gene TRBJ2-7; 10 nucleotides agree with TRBD2. CDR3 bases: TGTGCCAGCTCACCTAGCGGGGGGAACTCCTACGAGCAGTACTTC. It specifies CASSPSGGNSYEQYF.